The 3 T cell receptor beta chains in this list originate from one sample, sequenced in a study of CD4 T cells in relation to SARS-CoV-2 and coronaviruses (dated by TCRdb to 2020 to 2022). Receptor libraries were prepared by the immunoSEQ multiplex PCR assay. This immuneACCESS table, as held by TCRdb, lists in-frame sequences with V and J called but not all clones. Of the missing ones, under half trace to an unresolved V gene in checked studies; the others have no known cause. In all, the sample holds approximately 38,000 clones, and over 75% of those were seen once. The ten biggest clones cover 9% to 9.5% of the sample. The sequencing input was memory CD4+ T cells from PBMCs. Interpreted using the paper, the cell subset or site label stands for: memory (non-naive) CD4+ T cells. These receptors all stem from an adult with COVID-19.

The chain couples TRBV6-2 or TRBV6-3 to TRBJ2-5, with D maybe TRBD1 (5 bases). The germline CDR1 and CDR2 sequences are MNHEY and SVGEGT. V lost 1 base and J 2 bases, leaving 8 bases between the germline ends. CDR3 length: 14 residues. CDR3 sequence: CASSYFQGQETQYF. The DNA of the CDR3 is TGTGCCAGCAGTTACTTCCAGGGTCAAGAGACCCAGTACTTC.

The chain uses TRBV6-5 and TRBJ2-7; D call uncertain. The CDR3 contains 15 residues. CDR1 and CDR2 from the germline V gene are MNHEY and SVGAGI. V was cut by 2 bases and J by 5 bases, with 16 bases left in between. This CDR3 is CASSYGHSNPNEQYF. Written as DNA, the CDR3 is TGTGCCAGCAGTTACGGGCACTCGAACCCCAACGAGCAGTACTTC.

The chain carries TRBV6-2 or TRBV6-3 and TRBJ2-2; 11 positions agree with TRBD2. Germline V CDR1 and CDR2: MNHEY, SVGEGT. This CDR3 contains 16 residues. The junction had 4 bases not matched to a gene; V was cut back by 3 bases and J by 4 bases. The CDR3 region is CASSYPTSGVTGELFF. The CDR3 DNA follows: TGTGCCAGCAGTTATCCGACTAGCGGGGTCACCGGGGAGCTGTTTTTT.